The 21 T cell receptor beta chains given below trace back to one sample, sequenced in a study of control samples from healthy donors and cancer patients. Sequencing was performed with immunoSEQ multiplex PCR; in TCRdb, only in-frame clones are kept and a portion is missing. The table records about 180,000 clones, around 90% of them present only once. Sequencing was carried out using blood. These receptors were collected from a woman aged 50 to 60 in good health.

This clone was seen more than once but under ten times. The chain recombines TRBV20-1 with TRBJ1-1; D remains ambiguous. The CDR3 has 10 amino acids. The V end was cut by 3 bases, the J end by 7 bases, with 6 bases between. Looked up from germline, CDR1 is DFQATT and CDR2 is SNEGSKA (reference sequence). CDR3 residues: CSARRDEAFF. Here the CDR3 DNA reads TGCAGTGCTAGGAGGGATGAAGCTTTCTTT.

This clone was detected only once. This chain links TRBV7-8 with TRBJ2-7; no definite D call. The CDR3 totals 13 residues. Trimming pared 10 bases from V and 3 bases from J, leaving 16 bases between. Per germline, CDR1 SGHVS and CDR2 FQNEAQ. This chain's CDR3 is CATHSPFYYEQYF. CDR3 nucleotide sequence: TGTGCCACCCACAGCCCCTTCTACTACGAGCAGTACTTC.

This chain joins TRBV24-1 and TRBJ1-2, with unresolved D. The CDR3 sequence is 12 residues long. Trimming stripped 3 bases from V and 5 bases from J, with 6 bases between. Germline CDR1 reads KGHDR; CDR2 reads SFDVKD. The CDR3 protein is CATSDLGYGYTF. The CDR3 DNA reads as TGTGCCACCAGTGATCTAGGGTATGGCTACACCTTC.

The rearrangement uses TRBV5-4 and TRBJ2-4; 7 positions agree with TRBD2. With V trimmed by 0 bases and J by 3 bases, 9 bases remained unmatched. The CDR3 extends over 17 amino acids. CDR1 and CDR2 from the germline V gene are SGHNT and YYREEE (reference sequence). The CDR3 protein is CASSLGTGGLGKNIQYF. The CDR3 DNA is TGTGCCAGCAGCTTGGGGACGGGGGGTTTAGGCAAAAACATTCAGTACTTC.

The chain recombines TRBV3-1 (or the pseudogene TRBV3-2) with TRBJ2-4, with 8 bases matching TRBD1. The V segment lost 0 bases and the J segment 9 bases; nucleotides outside the gene matches: 7. Per germline, CDR1 LGHDT and CDR2 YNNKEL (reference sequence). The CDR3 contains 15 residues. CDR3 in DNA: TGTGCCAGCAGCCAAGAGGGACAGGCCTACGGCATTCAGTACTTC. Its protein product is CASSQEGQAYGIQYF.

This clone was picked up one time. V usage is TRBV5-4 and J usage is TRBJ2-1, with 9 nucleotides matching TRBD1. The germline gives CDR1 SGHNT, CDR2 YYREEE (reference sequence). The ends lost 2 bases at V and 6 bases at J; junction bases unmatched: 12. The CDR3 has 17 residues. The CDR3 loop is CASSFFSGTGTSNEQFF. CDR3 in DNA: TGTGCCAGCAGCTTCTTCTCCGGGACAGGGACCTCCAATGAGCAGTTCTTC.

This chain joins TRBV7-2 and TRBJ2-7; 8 nucleotides match TRBD1. From germline, CDR1 is SGHTA and CDR2 FQGNSA. The V gene end was trimmed by 5 bases and the J gene end by 5 bases; junction bases not matched to a gene: 8. The CDR3 covers 14 residues. The CDR3 DNA reads TGTGCCAGCAGCCCGGACAGGGTGAGAAACGAGCAGTACTTC. Its protein product is CASSPDRVRNEQYF.

The V call is TRBV11-2, the J call TRBJ2-5; D not certain. Trimming shortened V by 3 bases and J by 2 bases, and 10 bases separated the two germline ends. Germline CDR1 and CDR2: SGHAT and FQNNGV. The CDR3 runs to 14 residues. The CDR3 is CASSFLRGQETQYF. The CDR3, as DNA: TGTGCCAGCAGCTTTTTACGAGGACAAGAGACCCAGTACTTC.

The V gene is TRBV10-3, the J gene TRBJ1-4; 8 bases are a match to TRBD1. CDR1 and CDR2 (germline): ENHRY, SYGVKD. J gave up 7 bases and V 8 bases, and 12 bases lay outside the gene matches. The CDR3 consists of 15 residues. The CDR3 DNA is TGTGCCATCGGATCCAACTCAGGGGGCGGTGAAAAACTGTTTTTT. This codes for CAIGSNSGGGEKLFF.

The chain uses TRBV29-1 and TRBJ1-2; D is undetermined. The CDR3 totals 14 residues. CDR1 is SQVTM and CDR2 is ANQGSEA in the germline V gene. V was cut by 6 bases and J by 2 bases, with 16 bases left in between. CDR3 residues: CSVRDFLPNYGYTF. CDR3 bases: TGCAGCGTGAGAGATTTTCTGCCGAACTATGGCTACACCTTC.

The rearrangement links TRBV28 to TRBJ2-7; 10 bases agree with TRBD2. The CDR3 covers 14 residues. Germline assignment: CDR1 MDHEN and CDR2 SYDVKM. V lost 6 bases, J lost 3 bases, and 5 bases stayed unmatched. CDR3 in amino acids: CASRVAGGNYEQYF. The DNA of the CDR3 is TGTGCCAGCAGAGTAGCGGGAGGCAACTACGAGCAGTACTTC.

The chain has TRBV24-1 and TRBJ1-2; D not certain. V lost 3 bases and J 5 bases, leaving 9 bases between the germline ends. This CDR3 region has 13 residues. CDR1 KGHDR and CDR2 SFDVKD come from the germline V gene. The CDR3 loop is CATSDPAGYGYTF. The CDR3, as DNA: TGTGCCACCAGTGATCCAGCGGGGTATGGCTACACCTTC.

This clone is a singleton in its sample. The chain joins TRBV27 to TRBJ1-2, with D hard to call. The CDR3 runs to 12 residues. Germline lookup yields CDR1 MNHEY and CDR2 SMNVEV (reference sequence). V lost 6 bases to trimming and J lost 4 bases, with 9 bases between them. The CDR3 region has the DNA TGTGCCAGCAGCACCGGGATCTATGGCTACACCTTC. Its protein is CASSTGIYGYTF.

The rearrangement uses TRBV5-1 and TRBJ2-5; 8 bases are shared with TRBD2. CDR1 SGHRS and CDR2 YFSETQ come from the germline V gene. The CDR3 extends over 15 amino acids. The V gene end was trimmed by 3 bases and the J gene end by 1 base; junction bases not matched to a gene: 5. For the CDR3, the DNA is TGCGCCAGCAGCTCGTATAGCGGGGCCCAAGAGACCCAGTACTTC. Amino acids: CASSSYSGAQETQYF.

The J gene is TRBJ1-5, the V gene TRBV30; D not certain. The CDR3 loop spans 13 amino acids. Germline V gives CDR1 GTSNPN, CDR2 SVGIG (reference sequence). Deletions cut 0 bases from V and 2 bases from J, with 5 bases between. The CDR3 spells CAWSVDGNQPQHF. The CDR3 coding sequence is TGTGCCTGGAGTGTAGACGGCAATCAGCCCCAGCATTTT.

The chain joins TRBV19 to TRBJ2-3; 10 positions match TRBD2. The CDR3 loop spans 21 amino acids. The junction had 20 bases not matched to a gene; V was cut back by 4 bases and J by 1 base. Germline-derived CDR1 and CDR2 are LNHDA and SQIVND (reference sequence). The CDR3 coding sequence is TGTGCCAGTAGTAGAAGACTAGCGGGCCTACTGGTTCCATCTCGCACAGATACGCAGTATTTT. Translated, it gives CASSRRLAGLLVPSRTDTQYF.

The V and J genes are TRBV7-8 and TRBJ2-1, with D possibly matching TRBD2 (5 bases). Looked up from germline, CDR1 is SGHVS and CDR2 is FQNEAQ. The CDR3 spans 17 residues. Trimming pared 7 bases from V and 0 bases from J, leaving 19 bases between. The CDR3 here is CASTYIAKSSSYNEQFF. The DNA for the CDR3 is TGTGCCAGCACTTACATAGCGAAATCGAGCTCCTACAATGAGCAGTTCTTC.

The chain employs TRBV10-3 and TRBJ1-5; the D gene is possibly TRBD1 (5 bases). Deletions cut 0 bases from V and 6 bases from J, with 6 bases between. Germline CDR1 and CDR2: ENHRY and SYGVKD. This CDR3 region has 13 residues. CDR3 sequence (DNA): TGTGCCATCAGTGAGTCAGGGGCTCAGCCCCAGCATTTT. As protein: CAISESGAQPQHF.

This chain links TRBV19 with TRBJ2-1; 14 bases map to TRBD2. This CDR3 region has 17 residues. After removal of 4 bases from V and 9 bases from J, the junction contained 11 bases not matched to a gene. From germline, CDR1 is LNHDA and CDR2 SQIVND (reference sequence). DNA for the CDR3: TGTGCCAGTAGTACTTGGGGACTAGCGGGAGCGGACAGTGAGCAGTTCTTC. Translated, it gives CASSTWGLAGADSEQFF.

The chain couples TRBV9 to TRBJ2-2; 10 bases are a match to TRBD2. CDR1 SGDLS and CDR2 YYNGEE come from the germline V gene. V gave up 3 bases and J gave up 9 bases; unmatched junction bases: 8. CDR3 length: 15 residues. Here the CDR3 reads CASSERGGAVRELFF. The DNA for the CDR3 is TGTGCCAGCAGCGAGCGGGGGGGCGCGGTTAGGGAGCTGTTTTTT.

The J gene is TRBJ1-1, the V gene TRBV21-1; the D segment call TRBD1 is taken from the table without a DNA check. TRBV21-1 is a pseudogene segment. This CDR3 has 24 amino acids. The CDR3 nucleotides read TGTGCCAGCAGCAAAGTAAAAACAGGGGGCCGATCCATTCTACCCACGACAACGAACACTGAAGCTTTCTTT. Translating gives CASSKVKTGGRSILPTTTNTEAFF.